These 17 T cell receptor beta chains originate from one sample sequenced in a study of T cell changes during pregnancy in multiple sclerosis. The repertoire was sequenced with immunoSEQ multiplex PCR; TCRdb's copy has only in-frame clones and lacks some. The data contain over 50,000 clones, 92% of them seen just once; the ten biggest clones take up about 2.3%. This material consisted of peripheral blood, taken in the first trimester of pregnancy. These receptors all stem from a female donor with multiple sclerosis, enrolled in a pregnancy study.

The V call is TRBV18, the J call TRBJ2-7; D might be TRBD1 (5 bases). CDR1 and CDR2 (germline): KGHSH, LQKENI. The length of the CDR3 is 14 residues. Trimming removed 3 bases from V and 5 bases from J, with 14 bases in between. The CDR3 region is CASSPRTTYDEQYF. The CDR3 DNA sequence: TGTGCCAGCTCACCCCGGACAACCTACGACGAGCAGTACTTC.

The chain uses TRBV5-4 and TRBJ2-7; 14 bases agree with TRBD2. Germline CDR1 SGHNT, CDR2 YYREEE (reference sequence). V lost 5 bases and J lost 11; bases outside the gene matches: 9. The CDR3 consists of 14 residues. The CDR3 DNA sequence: TGTGCCAGCAGTTCCACCGGGACTAGCGGGAGAGAGTACTTC. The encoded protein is CASSSTGTSGREYF.

The CDR3 spells CASSLGSAGERAEQFF. The CDR3 nucleotides read TGTGCCAGCAGCTTGGGGTCCGCGGGAGAACGCGCTGAGCAGTTCTTC. The gene calls are TRBV5-4 and TRBJ2-1; TRBD2 aligns across 7 bases. J gave up 9 bases and V 0 bases, and 12 bases lay outside the gene matches. CDR1 SGHNT and CDR2 YYREEE come from the germline V gene (reference sequence). The CDR3 runs 16 residues.

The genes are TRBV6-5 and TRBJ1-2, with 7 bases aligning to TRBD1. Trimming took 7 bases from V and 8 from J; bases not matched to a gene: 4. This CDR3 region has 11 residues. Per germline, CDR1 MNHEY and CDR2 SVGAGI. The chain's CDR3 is CASTRGEGYTF. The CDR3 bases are TGTGCCAGCACCAGGGGGGAGGGCTACACCTTC.

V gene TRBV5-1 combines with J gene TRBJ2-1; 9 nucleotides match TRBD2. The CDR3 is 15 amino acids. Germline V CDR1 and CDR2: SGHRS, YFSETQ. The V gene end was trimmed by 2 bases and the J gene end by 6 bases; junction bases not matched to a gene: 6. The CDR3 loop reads CASSFSGSAFNEQFF. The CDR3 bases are TGCGCCAGCAGCTTTAGCGGGAGTGCTTTCAATGAGCAGTTCTTC.

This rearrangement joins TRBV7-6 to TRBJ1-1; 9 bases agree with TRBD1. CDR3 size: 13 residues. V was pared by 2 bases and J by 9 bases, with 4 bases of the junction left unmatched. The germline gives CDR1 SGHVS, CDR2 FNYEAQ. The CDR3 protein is CASSLPGQGKAFF. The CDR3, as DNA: TGTGCCAGCAGCTTACCCGGACAGGGGAAAGCTTTCTTT.

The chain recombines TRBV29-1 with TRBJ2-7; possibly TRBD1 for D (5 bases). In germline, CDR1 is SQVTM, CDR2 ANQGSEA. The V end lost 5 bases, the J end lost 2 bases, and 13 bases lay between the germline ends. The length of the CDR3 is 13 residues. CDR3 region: CSVQYRTTYEQYF. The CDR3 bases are TGCAGCGTTCAATATCGGACAACCTACGAGCAGTACTTC.

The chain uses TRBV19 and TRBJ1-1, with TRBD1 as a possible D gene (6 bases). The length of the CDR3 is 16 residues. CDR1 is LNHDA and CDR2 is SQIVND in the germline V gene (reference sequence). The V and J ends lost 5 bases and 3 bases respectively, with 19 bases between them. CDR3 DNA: TGTGCCAGTAGTCAGCAGCTCACAGGGAAGGACACTGAAGCTTTCTTT. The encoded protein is CASSQQLTGKDTEAFF.

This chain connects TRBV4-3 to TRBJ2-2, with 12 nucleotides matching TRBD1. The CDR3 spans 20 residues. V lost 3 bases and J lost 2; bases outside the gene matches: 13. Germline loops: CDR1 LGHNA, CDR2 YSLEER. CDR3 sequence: CASSHPGTGGPTHNTGELFF. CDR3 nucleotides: TGCGCCAGCAGCCACCCCGGGACAGGGGGCCCCACCCACAACACCGGGGAGCTGTTTTTT.

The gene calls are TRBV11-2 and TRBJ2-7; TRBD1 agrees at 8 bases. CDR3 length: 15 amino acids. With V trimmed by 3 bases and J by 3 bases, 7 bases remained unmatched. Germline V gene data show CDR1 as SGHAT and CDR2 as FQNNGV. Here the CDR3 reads CASSFGTGVFYEQYF. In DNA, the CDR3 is TGTGCCAGCAGCTTCGGGACAGGAGTTTTCTACGAGCAGTACTTC.

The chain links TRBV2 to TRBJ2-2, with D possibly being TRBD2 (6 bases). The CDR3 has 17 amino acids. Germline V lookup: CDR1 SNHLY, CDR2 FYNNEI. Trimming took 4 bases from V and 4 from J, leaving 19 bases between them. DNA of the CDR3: TGTGCCAGCAGTGTCTGGCGACTAGAAGCGAGCACCGGGGAGCTGTTTTTT. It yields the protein CASSVWRLEASTGELFF.

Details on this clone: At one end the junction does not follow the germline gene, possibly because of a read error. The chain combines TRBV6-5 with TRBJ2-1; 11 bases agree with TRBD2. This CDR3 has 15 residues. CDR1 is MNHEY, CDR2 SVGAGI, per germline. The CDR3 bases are TGTGCCAGCAGTCACTCCGGGACTAGCGGAAATGAGCAGTTCTTC. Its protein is CASSHSGTSGNEQFF.

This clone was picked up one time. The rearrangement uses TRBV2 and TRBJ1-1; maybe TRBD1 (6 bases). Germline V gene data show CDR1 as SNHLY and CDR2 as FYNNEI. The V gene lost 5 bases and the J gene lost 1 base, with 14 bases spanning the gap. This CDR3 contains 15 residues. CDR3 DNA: TGTGCCAGCAGTCCGGACAGTGTAGCGAACACTGAAGCTTTCTTT. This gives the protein CASSPDSVANTEAFF.

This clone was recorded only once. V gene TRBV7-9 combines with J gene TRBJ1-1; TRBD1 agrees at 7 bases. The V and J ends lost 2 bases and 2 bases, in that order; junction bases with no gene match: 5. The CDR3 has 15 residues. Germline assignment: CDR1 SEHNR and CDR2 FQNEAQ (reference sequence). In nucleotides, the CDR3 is TGTGCCAGCAGCTTACCCGGGACAGAAAACACTGAAGCTTTCTTT. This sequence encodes CASSLPGTENTEAFF.

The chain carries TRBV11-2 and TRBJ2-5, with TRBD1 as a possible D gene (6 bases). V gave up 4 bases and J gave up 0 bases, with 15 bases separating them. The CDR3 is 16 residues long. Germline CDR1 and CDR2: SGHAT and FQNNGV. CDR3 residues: CASSSPWTDYQETQYF. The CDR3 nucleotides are TGTGCCAGCAGCTCCCCATGGACAGATTACCAAGAGACCCAGTACTTC.

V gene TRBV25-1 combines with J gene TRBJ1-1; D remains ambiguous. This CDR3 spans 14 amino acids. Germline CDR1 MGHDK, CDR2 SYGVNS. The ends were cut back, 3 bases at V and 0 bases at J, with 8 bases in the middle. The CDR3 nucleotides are TGTGCCAGCAGTGATTGGAGGTTGAACACTGAAGCTTTCTTT. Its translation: CASSDWRLNTEAFF.

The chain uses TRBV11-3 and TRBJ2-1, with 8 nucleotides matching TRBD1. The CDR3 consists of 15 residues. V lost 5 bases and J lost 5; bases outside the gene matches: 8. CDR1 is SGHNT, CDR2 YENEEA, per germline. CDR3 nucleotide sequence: TGTGCCAGCAGCCCCTGGACAGGGTTGGACAATGAGCAGTTCTTC. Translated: CASSPWTGLDNEQFF.